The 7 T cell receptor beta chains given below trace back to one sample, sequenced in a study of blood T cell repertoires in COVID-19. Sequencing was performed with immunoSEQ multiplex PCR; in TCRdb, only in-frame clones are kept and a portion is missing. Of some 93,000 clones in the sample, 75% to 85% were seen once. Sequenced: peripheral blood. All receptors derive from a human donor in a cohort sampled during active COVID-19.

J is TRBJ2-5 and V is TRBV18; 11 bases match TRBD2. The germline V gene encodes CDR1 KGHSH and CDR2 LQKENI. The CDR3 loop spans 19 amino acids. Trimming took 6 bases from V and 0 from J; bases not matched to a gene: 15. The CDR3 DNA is TGTGCCAGCTCTCCCCCGGGACTAGCGGAAAAGTTGTACCAAGAGACCCAGTACTTC. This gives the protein CASSPPGLAEKLYQETQYF.

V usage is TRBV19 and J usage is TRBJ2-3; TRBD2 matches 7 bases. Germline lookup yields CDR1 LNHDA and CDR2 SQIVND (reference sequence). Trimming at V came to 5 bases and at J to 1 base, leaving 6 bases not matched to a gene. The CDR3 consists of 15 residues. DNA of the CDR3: TGTGCCAGTAGTGTCGGGACTACTGGCACAGATACGCAGTATTTT. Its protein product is CASSVGTTGTDTQYF.

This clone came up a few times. Here the CDR3 DNA reads TGTGCCAGCAGCTTATTTATATTGACAGGCGATGGCTACACCTTC. It codes for CASSLFILTGDGYTF. The rearrangement joins TRBV7-2 to TRBJ1-2, with D perhaps TRBD1 (6 bases). Germline V gives CDR1 SGHTA, CDR2 FQGNSA. The length of the CDR3 is 15 residues. The V and J ends lost 2 bases and 6 bases respectively, with 16 bases between them.

The DNA of the CDR3 is TGTGCCAGCTCACCACTTAGCGACTCTGGGGCCAACGTCCTGACTTTC. Translating it yields CASSPLSDSGANVLTF. The chain joins TRBV18 to TRBJ2-6, with TRBD2 as a possible D gene (5 bases). The CDR3 runs to 16 residues. CDR1 and CDR2 from the germline V gene are KGHSH and LQKENI. V lost 1 base and J 0 bases, leaving 7 bases between the germline ends.

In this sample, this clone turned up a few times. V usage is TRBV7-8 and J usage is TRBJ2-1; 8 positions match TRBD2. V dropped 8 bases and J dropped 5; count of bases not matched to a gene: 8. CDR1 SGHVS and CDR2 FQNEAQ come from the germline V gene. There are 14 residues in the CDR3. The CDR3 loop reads CASDLLAEHNEQFF. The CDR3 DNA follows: TGTGCCAGCGATTTACTAGCGGAGCACAATGAGCAGTTCTTC.

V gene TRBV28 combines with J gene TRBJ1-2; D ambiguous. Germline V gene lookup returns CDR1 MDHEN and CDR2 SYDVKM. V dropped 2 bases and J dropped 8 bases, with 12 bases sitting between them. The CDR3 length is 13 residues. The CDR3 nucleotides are TGTGCCAGCAGTTTAGGGAGGCAAGGGGGCTACACCTTC. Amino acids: CASSLGRQGGYTF.

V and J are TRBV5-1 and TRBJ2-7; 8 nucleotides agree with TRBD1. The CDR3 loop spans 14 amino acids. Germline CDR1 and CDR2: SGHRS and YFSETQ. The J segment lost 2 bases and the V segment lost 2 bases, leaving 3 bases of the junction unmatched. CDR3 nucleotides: TGCGCCAGCAGCTTTTCAGGGGGCCCCTACGAGCAGTACTTC. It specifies CASSFSGGPYEQYF. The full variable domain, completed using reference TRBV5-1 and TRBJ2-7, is KAGVTQTPRYLIKTRGQQVTLSCSPISGHRSVSWYQQTPGQGLQFLFEYFSETQRNKGNFPGRFSGRQFSNSRSEMNVSTLELGDSALYLCASSFSGGPYEQYFGPGTRLTVT.